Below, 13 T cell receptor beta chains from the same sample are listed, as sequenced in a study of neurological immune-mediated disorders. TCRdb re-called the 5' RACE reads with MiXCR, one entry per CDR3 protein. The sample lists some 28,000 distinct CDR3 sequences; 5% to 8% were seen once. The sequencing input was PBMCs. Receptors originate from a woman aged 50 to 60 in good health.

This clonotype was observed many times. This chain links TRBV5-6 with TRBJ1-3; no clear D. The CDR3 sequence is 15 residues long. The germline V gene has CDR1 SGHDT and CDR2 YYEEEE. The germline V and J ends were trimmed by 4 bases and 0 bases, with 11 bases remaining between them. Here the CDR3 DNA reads TGTGCCAGCAGCCTGAACGGCCCCTCTGGAAACACCATATATTTT. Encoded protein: CASSLNGPSGNTIYF.

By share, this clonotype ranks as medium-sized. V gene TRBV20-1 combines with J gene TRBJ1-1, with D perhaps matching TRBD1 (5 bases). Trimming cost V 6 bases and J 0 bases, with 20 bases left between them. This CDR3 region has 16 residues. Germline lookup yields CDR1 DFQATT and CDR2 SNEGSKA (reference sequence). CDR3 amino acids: CSAEAGTGKMNTEAFF. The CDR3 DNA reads TGCAGTGCCGAGGCGGGGACGGGGAAAATGAACACTGAAGCTTTCTTT.

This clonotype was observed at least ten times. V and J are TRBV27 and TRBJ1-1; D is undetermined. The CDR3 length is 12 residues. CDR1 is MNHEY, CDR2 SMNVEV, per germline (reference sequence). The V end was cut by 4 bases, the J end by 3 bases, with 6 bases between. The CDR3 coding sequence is TGTGCCAGCAGTTCGGGGTACACTGAAGCTTTCTTT. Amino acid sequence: CASSSGYTEAFF.

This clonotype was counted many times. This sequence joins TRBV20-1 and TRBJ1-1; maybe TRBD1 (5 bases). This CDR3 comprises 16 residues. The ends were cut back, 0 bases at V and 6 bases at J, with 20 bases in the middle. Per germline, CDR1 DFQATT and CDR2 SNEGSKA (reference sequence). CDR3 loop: CSARDVGVDKFPEAFF. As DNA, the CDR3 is TGCAGTGCTAGAGATGTGGGGGTGGACAAATTCCCTGAAGCTTTCTTT.

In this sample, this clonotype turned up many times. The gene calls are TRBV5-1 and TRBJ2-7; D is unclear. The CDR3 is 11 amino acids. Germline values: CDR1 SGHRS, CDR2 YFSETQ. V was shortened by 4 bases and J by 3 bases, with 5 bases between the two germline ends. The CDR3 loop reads CASSRDYEQYF. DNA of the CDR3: TGCGCCAGCAGCCGCGACTACGAGCAGTACTTC. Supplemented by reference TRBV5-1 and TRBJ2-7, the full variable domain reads KAGVTQTPRYLIKTRGQQVTLSCSPISGHRSVSWYQQTPGQGLQFLFEYFSETQRNKGNFPGRFSGRQFSNSRSEMNVSTLELGDSALYLCASSRDYEQYFGPGTRLTVT.

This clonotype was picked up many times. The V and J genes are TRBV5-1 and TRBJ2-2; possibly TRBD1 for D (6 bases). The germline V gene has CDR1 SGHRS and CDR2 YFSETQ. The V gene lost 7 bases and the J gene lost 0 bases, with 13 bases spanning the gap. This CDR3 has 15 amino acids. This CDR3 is CASSTRGSNTGELFF. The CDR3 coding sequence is TGCGCCAGCTCTACGAGGGGGTCGAACACCGGGGAGCTGTTTTTT.

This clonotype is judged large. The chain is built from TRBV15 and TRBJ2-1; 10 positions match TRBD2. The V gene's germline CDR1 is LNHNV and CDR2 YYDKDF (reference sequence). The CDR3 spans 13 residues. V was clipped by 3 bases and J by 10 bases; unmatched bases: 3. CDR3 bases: TGTGCCACCAGCAGCCTAGCGGGAGAGGAGCAGTTCTTC. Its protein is CATSSLAGEEQFF.

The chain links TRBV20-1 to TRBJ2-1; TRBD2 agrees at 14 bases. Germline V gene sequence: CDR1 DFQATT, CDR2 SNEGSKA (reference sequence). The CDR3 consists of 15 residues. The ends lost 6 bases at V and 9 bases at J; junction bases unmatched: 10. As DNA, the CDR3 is TGCAGTGCCGGTCTCGGGACTAGCGGGGGACCTGAGCAGTTCTTC. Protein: CSAGLGTSGGPEQFF.

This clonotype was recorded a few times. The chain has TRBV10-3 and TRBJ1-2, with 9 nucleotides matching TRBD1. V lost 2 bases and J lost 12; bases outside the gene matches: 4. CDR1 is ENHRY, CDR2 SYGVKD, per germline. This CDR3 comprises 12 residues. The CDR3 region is CAISERGQGDTF. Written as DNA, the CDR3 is TGTGCCATCAGTGAGCGGGGACAGGGAGACACCTTC.

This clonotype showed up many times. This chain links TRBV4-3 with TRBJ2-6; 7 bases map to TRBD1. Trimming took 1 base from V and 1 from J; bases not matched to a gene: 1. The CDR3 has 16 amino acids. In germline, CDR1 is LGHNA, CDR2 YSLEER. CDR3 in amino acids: CASSQAGGSGANVLTF. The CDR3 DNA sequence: TGCGCCAGCAGCCAAGCAGGGGGTTCTGGGGCCAACGTCCTGACTTTC.

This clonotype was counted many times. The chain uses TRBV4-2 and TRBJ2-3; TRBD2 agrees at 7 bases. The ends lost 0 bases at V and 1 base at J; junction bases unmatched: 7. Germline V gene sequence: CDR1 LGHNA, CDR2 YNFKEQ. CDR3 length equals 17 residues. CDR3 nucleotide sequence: TGTGCCAGCAGCCAAGAAGGGGATAGCGGGCGCACAGATACGCAGTATTTT. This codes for CASSQEGDSGRTDTQYF.

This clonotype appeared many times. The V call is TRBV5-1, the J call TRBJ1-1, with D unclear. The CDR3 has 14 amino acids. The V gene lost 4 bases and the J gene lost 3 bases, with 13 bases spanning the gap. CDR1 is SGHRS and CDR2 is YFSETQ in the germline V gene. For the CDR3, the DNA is TGCGCCAGCAGCCTAGGGAACGGGGACACTGAAGCTTTCTTT. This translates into CASSLGNGDTEAFF. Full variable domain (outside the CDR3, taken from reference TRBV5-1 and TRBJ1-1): KAGVTQTPRYLIKTRGQQVTLSCSPISGHRSVSWYQQTPGQGLQFLFEYFSETQRNKGNFPGRFSGRQFSNSRSEMNVSTLELGDSALYLCASSLGNGDTEAFFGQGTRLTVV.

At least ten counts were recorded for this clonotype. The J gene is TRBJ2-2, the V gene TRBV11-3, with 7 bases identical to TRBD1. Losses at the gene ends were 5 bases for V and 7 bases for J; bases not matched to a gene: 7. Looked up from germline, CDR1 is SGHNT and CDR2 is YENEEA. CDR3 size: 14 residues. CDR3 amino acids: CASSLSRGSGELFF. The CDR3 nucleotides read TGTGCCAGCAGCCTTAGCAGGGGGAGCGGGGAGCTGTTTTTT.